These T cell receptor beta chains were read from a single sample in a study of cytomegalovirus exposure and HLA in healthy donors. Profiling relied on immunoSEQ multiplex PCR, and the TCRdb table lists in-frame clones only, not all of them. The table shows about 160,000 clones, with roughly 76% occurring only once. The sequencing input was PBMCs. The receptors derive from a man in his 60s in good health and CMV-seronegative. CDR3s include the opening cysteine and the closing phenylalanine or tryptophan. Each record gives: clone size, J gene, V gene, D gene, CDR3 DNA, CDR3 protein. D genes are given only for firm matches. Expanded clones get a size class; other rows say once, few or many, or leave the size out.

>-|TRBJ2-2|TRBV5-8|TRBD1
TGTGCCAGCAGCCCTGGGACAGGTGACCTAGTAACGAACACCGGGGAGCTGTTTTTT
CASSPGTGDLVTNTGELFF
>few|TRBJ2-7|TRBV28|TRBD1
TGTGCCAGCAGTTTACAACAGGGGTTCGAGCAGTACTTC
CASSLQQGFEQYF
>-|TRBJ1-1|TRBV19|-
TGTGCCACTGAGGGAGGGCTGAACACTGAAGCTTTCTTT
CATEGGLNTEAFF
>-|TRBJ2-3|TRBV5-4|-
TGTGCCAGCAGCCCCGGAGGAGGGATCCTATCAGATACGCAGTATTTT
CASSPGGGILSDTQYF
>-|TRBJ1-3|TRBV9|TRBD1
TGTGCCAGCAGCGTAGGAACAGGGGGTTTCTCTGGAAACACCATATATTTT
CASSVGTGGFSGNTIYF
>few|TRBJ1-1|TRBV4-1|-
TGCGCCAGCAGCCAAGAGGAGCCTGCCCTCCTCCCTGAAGCTTTCTTT
CASSQEEPALLPEAFF
>-|TRBJ1-2|TRBV28|-
TGTGCCAGCAGTTCCCCGGACGGACGAGGGTATGGCTACACCTTC
CASSSPDGRGYGYTF
>-|TRBJ2-5|TRBV2|TRBD2
TGTGCCAGCAGTGAGGGCCTAGCGGGAGGACAAGAGACCCAGTACTTC
CASSEGLAGGQETQYF
>-|TRBJ1-5|TRBV5-1|-
TGCGCCAGCAGCCTGTTTGGTGGGCTCCGTCAGCCCCAGCATTTT
CASSLFGGLRQPQHF
>-|TRBJ2-1|TRBV7-3|TRBD1
TGTGCCAGCAGCCAAGACGGACAGGGGGCGGAAGAGCAGTTCTTC
CASSQDGQGAEEQFF
>-|TRBJ1-3|TRBV7-2|-
TGTGCCAGCAGCTTAGTCTCCCGTAGCTCTGGAAACACCATATATTTT
CASSLVSRSSGNTIYF
>few|TRBJ2-3|TRBV11-2|TRBD1
TGTGCCAGCAGCTTCGGACAGGGGAACACAGATACGCAGTATTTT
CASSFGQGNTDTQYF
>-|TRBJ2-3|TRBV7-2|TRBD2
TGTGCCAGCAGCTCCCGGACTAGCGGGGGAGATACGCAGTATTTT
CASSSRTSGGDTQYF
>few|TRBJ2-1|TRBV6-4|-
TGTGCCAGCAGTGACCGGGCGGGGCAAATGCGGAATGAGCAGTTCTTC
CASSDRAGQMRNEQFF
>few|TRBJ1-2|TRBV4-1|-
TGCGCCAGCAGCCAAGGAGGAGCGTTAGCTAACTATGGCTACACCTTC
CASSQGGALANYGYTF
>few|TRBJ2-5|TRBV6-4|TRBD2
TGTGCCAGCAGTGAAGTAGCGGGAGTCCCGACCCAGTACTTC
CASSEVAGVPTQYF
>-|TRBJ1-5|TRBV7-2|-
TGTGCCAGCAGCTACTATAGCAATCAGCCCCAGCATTTT
CASSYYSNQPQHF
>-|TRBJ1-5|TRBV7-9|-
TGTGCCAGCAGCTTAGGCGCGGGAGACAATCAGCCCCAGCATTTT
CASSLGAGDNQPQHF
>-|TRBJ1-2|TRBV18|-
TGTGCCAGCTCACCACCCACAGGAGGCTACACCTTC
CASSPPTGGYTF
>-|TRBJ2-7|TRBV7-9|TRBD2
TGTGCCAGCAGCCCCCCTGGGGCTAGCGGGAGTCTCCCCTACGAGCAGTACTTC
CASSPPGASGSLPYEQYF
>-|TRBJ2-5|TRBV19|TRBD2
TGTGCCAGTAGTAGCTCACTAGCGGGGGGCCAAGAGACCCAGTACTTC
CASSSSLAGGQETQYF
>-|TRBJ2-2|TRBV11-3|-
TGTGCCAGCAGCTTAAAAAGGAAAGAGACACCGAACACCGGGGAGCTGTTTTTT
CASSLKRKETPNTGELFF
>-|TRBJ2-7|TRBV19|TRBD1
TGTGCCAGTACCAGGACAGGGGGAAACTACGAGCAGTACTTC
CASTRTGGNYEQYF
>-|TRBJ1-2|TRBV28|TRBD1
TGTGCCAGCAGACCGACAGGGTTTAACTATGGCTACACCTTC
CASRPTGFNYGYTF
>-|TRBJ2-7|TRBV5-4|TRBD1
TGTGCCAGCAGCTTGGGATCGCCGGGACAGGGGGCCTACGAGCAGTACTTC
CASSLGSPGQGAYEQYF
>-|TRBJ1-4|TRBV5-1|-
TGCGCCAGCAGCCAGACGCGAGGGTCTAATGAAAAACTGTTTTTT
CASSQTRGSNEKLFF
>-|TRBJ1-4|TRBV2|TRBD1
TGTGCCGTTTCGGACAGGAGAAATGAAAAACTGTTTTTT
CAVSDRRNEKLFF
>-|TRBJ2-7|TRBV28|-
TGTGCCAGCAGTTTATCAGGCAGGCCCTACGAGCAGTACTTC
CASSLSGRPYEQYF
>few|TRBJ2-7|TRBV6-1|TRBD1
TGTGCCAGCAGTGTCAGCACAGGGGTCCACGAGCAGTACTTC
CASSVSTGVHEQYF
>-|TRBJ1-6|TRBV5-1|-
TGCGCCAGCAGCTTCGGTGGAGACAGCAATAATTCACCCCTCCACTTT
CASSFGGDSNNSPLHF
>few|TRBJ1-5|TRBV7-8|TRBD1
TGTGCCAGCAGTGCCGGGACAGGGCGACAGCCCCAGCATTTT
CASSAGTGRQPQHF
>-|TRBJ1-5|TRBV19|-
TGTGCCAGTAGTATAGTCGGTGGTCTCGATCAGCCCCAGCATTTT
CASSIVGGLDQPQHF
>-|TRBJ2-7|TRBV5-1|TRBD1
TGCGCCAGCTTTTGGGGGACAGGGACCTACGAGCAGTACTTC
CASFWGTGTYEQYF
>-|TRBJ2-6|TRBV19|TRBD2
TGTGCCAGTAGGAACCGGGGGGTCGGGGCCAACGTCCTGACTTTC
CASRNRGVGANVLTF
>-|TRBJ2-7|TRBV6-1|-
TGTGCCAGCAGTCAACAGGGCCCTTCCTACGAGCAGTACTTC
CASSQQGPSYEQYF
>-|TRBJ2-4|TRBV19|-
TGTGCCAGTAGTATTAACGGGGAGGACATTCAGTACTTC
CASSINGEDIQYF
>-|TRBJ2-7|TRBV6-5|-
TGTGCCAGCAGTAAACAGTCTAGCAGTTACTACGAGCAGTACTTC
CASSKQSSSYYEQYF
>-|TRBJ2-7|TRBV5-8|TRBD2
TGTGCCAGCAGGTTGGCGGGGGGCGGGTACGAGCAGTACTTC
CASRLAGGGYEQYF
>-|TRBJ2-7|TRBV30|TRBD1
TGTGCCTGGAGGGGGACAGGGGCCTACGAGCAGTACTTC
CAWRGTGAYEQYF
>-|TRBJ1-2|TRBV9|TRBD1
TGTGCCAGCAGCGCACGGACAGGGGAGGAACCTATGGGCTACACCTTC
CASSARTGEEPMGYTF
>-|TRBJ1-4|TRBV30|-
TGTGCCTGGAGTGTAGAGGCATTGTCGGAGGAAAAACTGTTTTTT
CAWSVEALSEEKLFF
>-|TRBJ2-5|TRBV7-7|TRBD1
TGTGCCAGCAGCTCCGGGACAGGGGAGCAGACCCAGTACTTC
CASSSGTGEQTQYF
>once|TRBJ2-7|TRBV30|TRBD1
TGTGCCTGGAGAATACGAGACAGGGGCGACGAGCAGTACTTC
CAWRIRDRGDEQYF
>-|TRBJ2-6|TRBV11-3|-
TGTGCCAGCAGCTCCTCAGGGGTTGGGGCCAACGTCCTGACTTTC
CASSSSGVGANVLTF
>-|TRBJ2-7|TRBV4-1|TRBD2
TGCGCCAGCAGCCAATTTGGACTAGCGGGAGACGAGCAGTACTTC
CASSQFGLAGDEQYF
>-|TRBJ2-1|TRBV4-3|TRBD2
TGCGCCAGCAGCCAAGCTCTCGGACTAGCGGACCAAGATGAGCAGTTCTTC
CASSQALGLADQDEQFF
>-|TRBJ2-3|TRBV5-1|TRBD2
TGCGCCAGCAGCTTGGGGCCCGGACTAGACGCGGGAGAAGCGCAGTATTTT
CASSLGPGLDAGEAQYF
>-|TRBJ2-5|TRBV2|TRBD2
TGTGCCAGCAGTTTAACCCGACTAGCGGGGGAGACCCAGTACTTC
CASSLTRLAGETQYF
>-|TRBJ2-3|TRBV5-1|-
TGCGCCAGCAGCCGTAGGGGGGGGGAAGATACGCAGTATTTT
CASSRRGGEDTQYF
>-|TRBJ1-1|TRBV4-3|-
TGCGCCAGCAGCCAAGATTGGGGGGAGGGGAACACTGAAGCTTTCTTT
CASSQDWGEGNTEAFF
>-|TRBJ2-5|TRBV7-2|-
TGTGCCAGCAGCCCCTTCGCGTACCGGGAGACCCAGTACTTC
CASSPFAYRETQYF
>-|TRBJ2-1|TRBV5-1|TRBD2
TGCGCCAGCAGTGTGCCACTCTTCGCGGGAGGGCCCCACAATGAGCAGTTCTTC
CASSVPLFAGGPHNEQFF